This passage covers 25 T cell receptor beta chains from one sample sequenced in a study of T-cell memory formation after mild COVID-19. TCRdb itself ran the 5' RACE reads through MiXCR, one entry per CDR3 protein. The data hold about 290,000 distinct CDR3 sequences, with less than 20% observed a single time. Sequenced: PBMCs or a T cell subset sorted from them (not recorded which). The receptors shown here come from a man younger than 35 who had mild COVID-19 (a few samples of this study predate the infection). Cell type and time point are not known.

This chain uses TRBV7-2 with TRBJ2-2; D is ambiguous. This CDR3 is built from 14 residues. Trimming shortened V by 5 bases and J by 8 bases, and 15 bases separated the two germline ends. Germline CDR1 SGHTA, CDR2 FQGNSA. This CDR3 reads CASSPGPKSGELFF. The DNA of the CDR3 is TGTGCCAGCAGCCCCGGGCCCAAGTCGGGGGAGCTGTTTTTT.

The table lists this clonotype with a few counts. The chain carries TRBV2 and TRBJ1-2; possible D gene TRBD1, 6 bases. Trimming cost V 9 bases and J 3 bases, with 11 bases left between them. This CDR3 contains 12 residues. From germline, CDR1 is SNHLY and CDR2 FYNNEI. The CDR3 DNA reads as TGTGCCAGAGGAGGGGGGGACTATGGCTACACCTTC. As protein: CARGGGDYGYTF.

This clonotype was picked up a small number of times. V is TRBV30 and J is TRBJ2-7, with 7 bases fitting TRBD1. Trimming cost V 3 bases and J 2 bases; bases outside gene matches: 4. The germline V gene encodes CDR1 GTSNPN and CDR2 SVGIG (reference sequence). This CDR3 contains 13 residues. As DNA, the CDR3 is TGTGCCTGGAGGCCCGGGACAGCCTACGAGCAGTACTTC. Amino acids: CAWRPGTAYEQYF.

The J gene is TRBJ1-2, the V gene TRBV7-3, with D possibly being TRBD1 (5 bases). Trimming took off 2 bases at V and 6 bases at J, with 10 bases between the two ends. CDR1 is SGHTA and CDR2 is FQGTGA in the germline V gene. The CDR3 contains 13 residues. CDR3 residues: CASSLGAGHGYTF. The CDR3 DNA follows: TGTGCCAGCAGCTTAGGGGCAGGACATGGCTACACCTTC.

The V and J genes are TRBV7-2 and TRBJ2-2; D possibly matches TRBD1 or TRBD2 (5 bases each). Germline V gene data show CDR1 as SGHTA and CDR2 as FQGNSA. Trimming shortened V by 1 base and J by 4 bases, and 10 bases separated the two germline ends. This CDR3 is built from 15 residues. In DNA form, the CDR3 reads TGTGCCAGCAGCTTAGGAGGTGGGACCACCGGGGAGCTGTTTTTT. It translates to CASSLGGGTTGELFF.

The rearrangement links TRBV5-1 to TRBJ2-1, with no clear D. The germline V gene encodes CDR1 SGHRS and CDR2 YFSETQ. Trimming shortened V by 4 bases and J by 6 bases, and 14 bases separated the two germline ends. This CDR3 has 14 residues. CDR3: CASSTVVGPNEQFF. The DNA of the CDR3 is TGCGCCAGCAGCACGGTAGTTGGTCCCAATGAGCAGTTCTTC.

The V gene is TRBV6-5, the J gene TRBJ1-2; the match to TRBD1 covers 7 bases. The CDR3 spans 16 residues. Per germline, CDR1 MNHEY and CDR2 SVGAGI. J lost 8 bases, V lost 0 bases, and 12 bases had no gene match. CDR3 DNA: TGTGCCAGCAGTTACTCGATATTAGGGGGCGCGGGGGGCTACACCTTC. Translating it yields CASSYSILGGAGGYTF.

This clonotype was counted between two and nine times. The chain employs TRBV11-3 and TRBJ2-3; possibly TRBD1 or TRBD2 for D (6 bases each). Germline loops: CDR1 SGHNT, CDR2 YENEEA. V was cut by 5 bases and J by 5 bases, with 20 bases left in between. The CDR3 sequence is 16 residues long. The CDR3 loop is CASSARRGRRGDTQYF. The CDR3 nucleotides read TGTGCCAGCAGCGCCCGTCGGGGGCGGCGTGGAGATACGCAGTATTTT.

This clonotype showed up just a few times. The chain couples TRBV5-5 to TRBJ2-1; TRBD1 might be the D (6 bases). This CDR3 has 13 amino acids. V was clipped by 0 bases and J by 13 bases, with 14 bases between them. The V gene's germline CDR1 is SGHKS and CDR2 YYEKEE (reference sequence). This chain's CDR3 is CASSLGSETGQFF. DNA for the CDR3: TGTGCCAGCAGCTTGGGATCCGAGACAGGCCAGTTCTTC.

The chain couples TRBV4-1 to TRBJ2-5; 7 bases are a match to TRBD2. This CDR3 comprises 15 residues. The germline CDR1 and CDR2 sequences are MGHRA and YSYEKL. Trimming at V came to 5 bases and at J to 2 bases, leaving 8 bases not matched to a gene. This chain's CDR3 is CASSKGEGPQETQYF. The CDR3 nucleotides read TGCGCCAGCAGCAAAGGGGAGGGCCCGCAAGAGACCCAGTACTTC.

The chain carries TRBV28 and TRBJ1-5; 10 nucleotides line up with TRBD1. V lost 3 bases and J lost 7; bases outside the gene matches: 12. Germline CDR1 MDHEN, CDR2 SYDVKM. This CDR3 region has 17 residues. Here the CDR3 reads CASSLGKTGGRSQPQHF. CDR3 DNA: TGTGCCAGCAGTTTGGGGAAGACAGGGGGCCGGAGCCAGCCCCAGCATTTT.

The chain links TRBV5-1 to TRBJ1-2, with 12 bases aligning to TRBD1. Trimming removed 1 base from V and 4 bases from J; junction bases left unmatched: 8. The CDR3 has 17 residues. Germline lookup yields CDR1 SGHRS and CDR2 YFSETQ. CDR3 sequence: CASSLRGTGGASYGYTF. CDR3 sequence (DNA): TGCGCCAGCAGCTTGAGGGGGACAGGGGGCGCAAGCTATGGCTACACCTTC.

CDR3 nucleotide sequence: TGTGCCAGCAGCTTATTCCAGCGGGGGCACCCTAGCACAGATACGCAGTATTTT. Its translation: CASSLFQRGHPSTDTQYF. V gene TRBV11-2 combines with J gene TRBJ2-3; 8 bases line up with TRBD2. CDR3 size: 18 residues. Germline V gene sequence: CDR1 SGHAT, CDR2 FQNNGV. V gave up 2 bases and J gave up 0 bases; unmatched junction bases: 10.

The table lists this clonotype with a few counts. The chain recombines TRBV5-1 with TRBJ1-1, with D uncertain. CDR1 is SGHRS, CDR2 YFSETQ, per germline. Trimming removed 6 bases from V and 1 base from J, with 16 bases in between. This CDR3 spans 15 amino acids. This CDR3 reads CASNFQAGQNTEAFF. The DNA of the CDR3 is TGCGCCAGCAACTTCCAGGCAGGCCAGAACACTGAAGCTTTCTTT.

This clonotype was picked up a small number of times. The rearrangement uses TRBV30 and TRBJ2-3; the D is unclear. Germline V gives CDR1 GTSNPN, CDR2 SVGIG (reference sequence). Trimming left V 0 bases short and J 8 bases short, with 9 bases between. This CDR3 spans 12 amino acids. This CDR3 is CAWSVIEGTQYF. In DNA form, the CDR3 reads TGTGCCTGGAGTGTAATAGAAGGTACGCAGTATTTT.

This clonotype was counted a few times. This chain connects TRBV28 to TRBJ2-7; 10 bases fit TRBD1. CDR1 and CDR2 (germline): MDHEN, SYDVKM. V was pared by 4 bases and J by 6 bases, with 3 bases of the junction left unmatched. The CDR3 runs 13 residues. CDR3 nucleotides: TGTGCCAGCAGTTCGGACAGGGGGGGCGAGCAGTACGTC. Its translation: CASSSDRGGEQYV.

This clonotype has a count of ten or more. The rearrangement joins TRBV20-1 to TRBJ1-1; D not certain. V was shortened by 3 bases and J by 0 bases, with 11 bases between the two germline ends. This CDR3 is 14 amino acids long. Germline V gene sequence: CDR1 DFQATT, CDR2 SNEGSKA (reference sequence). CDR3 DNA sequence: TGCAGTGCTAGTGACGGATTCATGAACACTGAAGCTTTCTTT. This sequence encodes CSASDGFMNTEAFF.

The chain couples TRBV7-8 to TRBJ2-1; 10 nucleotides align to TRBD2. CDR3 length: 15 amino acids. V lost 1 base and J lost 4; bases outside the gene matches: 1. In germline, CDR1 is SGHVS, CDR2 FQNEAQ. The CDR3 coding sequence is TGTGCCAGCAGCTTAGGAGCGGGGGGGTACAATGAGCAGTTCTTC. Translating it yields CASSLGAGGYNEQFF.

The sample holds a few counts of this clonotype. The CDR3 protein is CASSPYLAGGPETQYF. In DNA, the CDR3 is TGTGCCAGCAGCCCTTATCTAGCGGGGGGGCCGGAGACCCAGTACTTC. The V gene is TRBV12-3 or TRBV12-4, the J gene TRBJ2-5, with 12 bases that match TRBD2. There are 16 residues in the CDR3. V was pared by 6 bases and J by 5 bases, with 10 bases of the junction left unmatched.

The gene calls are TRBV2 and TRBJ2-5; D is uncertain. Trimming left V 11 bases short and J 4 bases short, with 14 bases between. This CDR3 is built from 12 residues. Looked up from germline, CDR1 is SNHLY and CDR2 is FYNNEI. The CDR3 is CAFAGQSETQYF. The CDR3 DNA is TGTGCCTTCGCTGGGCAGTCAGAGACCCAGTACTTC.

The chain combines TRBV3-1 with TRBJ1-1; 10 bases line up with TRBD1. V shed 4 bases, J shed 1 base, and the junction held 6 bases outside the gene matches. CDR1 and CDR2 from the germline V gene are LGHDT and YNNKEL (reference sequence). This CDR3 is built from 16 residues. The CDR3 sequence: CASSRTGGVQNTEAFF. Here the CDR3 DNA reads TGTGCCAGCAGCCGGACAGGGGGGGTTCAGAACACTGAAGCTTTCTTT.

V gene TRBV20-1 combines with J gene TRBJ2-7; 8 positions agree with TRBD2. Germline lookup yields CDR1 DFQATT and CDR2 SNEGSKA (reference sequence). V lost 1 base to trimming and J lost 6 bases; unmatched junction nucleotides: 8. The CDR3 is made up of 14 amino acids. The DNA of the CDR3 is TGCAGTGCTAGAGGGATAGCGAGCGGGGGCGAGCAGTACTTC. Translation gives CSARGIASGGEQYF.

A few counts support this clonotype. V is TRBV11-1 and J is TRBJ2-7; tentative D call: TRBD1 (6 bases). The germline gives CDR1 SGHAT, CDR2 FQDESV (reference sequence). V gave up 2 bases and J gave up 3 bases, with 14 bases separating them. CDR3 length: 15 amino acids. CDR3: CASSLFTGPFYEQYF. As DNA, the CDR3 is TGTGCCAGCAGCTTATTCACAGGGCCGTTCTACGAGCAGTACTTC. Supplemented by reference TRBV11-1 and TRBJ2-7, the full variable domain reads EAEVAQSPRYKITEKSQAVAFWCDPISGHATLYWYRQILGQGPELLVQFQDESVVDDSQLPKDRFSAERLKGVDSTLKIQPAELGDSAMYLCASSLFTGPFYEQYFGPGTRLTVT.

This clonotype was observed a handful of times. This chain links TRBV7-9 with TRBJ2-5; either TRBD1 or TRBD2 may supply D (5 bases each). Per the germline V gene, CDR1 is SEHNR and CDR2 is FQNEAQ (reference sequence). The CDR3 has 13 amino acids. Trimming removed 4 bases at V and 10 bases at J, with 16 bases between. The CDR3, as DNA: TGTGCCAGCAGCTCACCGGGGCCGGCGGACCAGTACTTC. Amino acids: CASSSPGPADQYF.

This clonotype turned up a few times. The chain links TRBV14 to TRBJ1-2; a possible D gene is TRBD1 (6 bases). V dropped 5 bases and J dropped 5 bases, with 12 bases sitting between them. CDR1 is SGHDN, CDR2 FVKESK, per germline. CDR3 length: 13 amino acids. CDR3 DNA sequence: TGTGCCAGCAGCGCAACAGGGTGGTATGGCTACACCTTC. Translating gives CASSATGWYGYTF. Supplemented by reference TRBV14 and TRBJ1-2, the full variable domain reads EAGVTQFPSHSVIEKGQTVTLRCDPISGHDNLYWYRRVMGKEIKFLLHFVKESKQDESGMPNNRFLAERTGGTYSTLKVQPAELEDSGVYFCASSATGWYGYTFGSGTRLTVV.